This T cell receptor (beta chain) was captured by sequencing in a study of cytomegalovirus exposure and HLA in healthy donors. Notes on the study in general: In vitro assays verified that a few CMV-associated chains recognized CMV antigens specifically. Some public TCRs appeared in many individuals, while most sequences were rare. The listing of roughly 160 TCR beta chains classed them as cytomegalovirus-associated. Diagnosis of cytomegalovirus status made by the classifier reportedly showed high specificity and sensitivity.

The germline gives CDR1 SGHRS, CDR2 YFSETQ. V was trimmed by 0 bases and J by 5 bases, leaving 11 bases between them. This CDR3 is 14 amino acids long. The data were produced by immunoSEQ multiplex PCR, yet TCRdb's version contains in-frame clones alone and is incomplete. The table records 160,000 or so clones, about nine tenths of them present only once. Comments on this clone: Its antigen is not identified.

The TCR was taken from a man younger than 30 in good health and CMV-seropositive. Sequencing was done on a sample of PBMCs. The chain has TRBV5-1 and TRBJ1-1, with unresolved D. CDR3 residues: CASSLEGAGTEAFF. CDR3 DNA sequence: TGCGCCAGCAGCTTGGAGGGCGCGGGGACTGAAGCTTTCTTT.